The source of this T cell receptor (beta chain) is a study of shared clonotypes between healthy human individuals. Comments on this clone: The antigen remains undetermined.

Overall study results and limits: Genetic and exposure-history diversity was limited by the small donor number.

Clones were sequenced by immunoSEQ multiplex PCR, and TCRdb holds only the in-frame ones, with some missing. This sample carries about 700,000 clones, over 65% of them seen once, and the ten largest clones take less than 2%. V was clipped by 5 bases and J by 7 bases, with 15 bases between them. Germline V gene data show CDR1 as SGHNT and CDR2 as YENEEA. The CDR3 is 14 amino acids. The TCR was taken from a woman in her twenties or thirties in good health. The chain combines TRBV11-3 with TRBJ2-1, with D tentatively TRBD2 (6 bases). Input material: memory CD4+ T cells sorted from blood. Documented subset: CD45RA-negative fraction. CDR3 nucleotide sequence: TGTGCCAGCAGCCGGAGGGAGGCCGGGAATGAGCAGTTCTTC. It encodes CASSRREAGNEQFF. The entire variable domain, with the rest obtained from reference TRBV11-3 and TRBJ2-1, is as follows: EAGVVQSPRYKIIEKKQPVAFWCNPISGHNTLYWYLQNLGQGPELLIRYENEEAVDDSQLPKDRFSAERLKGVDSTLKIQPAELGDSAVYLCASSRREAGNEQFFGPGTRLTVL.